The 30 T cell receptor beta chains below come from one sample, sequenced in a study of blood T cells in healthy people across ages. Using a J-beta primer mix together with a sample-barcoded 5' primer, a second PCR was run for roughly 7 to 12 cycles. TCRdb re-derived calls from the 5' RACE reads in MiXCR, one entry per CDR3 protein. The data hold fewer than 1,200,000 distinct CDR3 sequences, with almost 25% observed a single time. This sample also belongs to another study, concerning T cells of mothers and their children.

Sequencing was carried out using blood. The receptors come from a girl aged 2 to 9 in good health.

The J gene is TRBJ2-5, the V gene TRBV12-3 or TRBV12-4; 9 nucleotides align to TRBD1. This CDR3 region has 15 residues. Unmatched junction bases numbered 12, after V lost 7 bases and J lost 6 bases. CDR3 residues: CASTKTGGEGKTQYF. CDR3 DNA: TGTGCCAGCACCAAAACAGGGGGCGAAGGGAAGACCCAGTACTTC.

The rearrangement links TRBV12-5 to TRBJ1-2; D gene uncertain. The CDR3 runs 14 residues. Germline values: CDR1 LGHNT, CDR2 FRNRAP. Trimming pared 6 bases from V and 4 bases from J, leaving 15 bases between. The CDR3 region has the DNA TGTGCTAGTGGGGCCGTGGGCAGCAGCTATGGCTACACCTTC. Translating it yields CASGAVGSSYGYTF.

This chain connects TRBV27 to TRBJ2-7; D gene uncertain. The germline gives CDR1 MNHEY, CDR2 SMNVEV (reference sequence). Trimming took off 0 bases at V and 4 bases at J, with 7 bases between the two ends. The CDR3 covers 13 residues. The CDR3 reads CASSLSNGYEQYF. CDR3 DNA sequence: TGTGCCAGCAGTTTATCGAACGGGTACGAGCAGTACTTC.

This chain joins TRBV6-2 or TRBV6-3 and TRBJ2-5; D is undetermined. This CDR3 has 12 amino acids. V lost 5 bases to trimming and J lost 4 bases, with 8 bases between them. Germline CDR1 MNHEY, CDR2 SVGEGT. CDR3 loop: CASSRSSETQYF. The CDR3 nucleotides are TGTGCCAGCAGTCGGTCCTCAGAGACCCAGTACTTC.

The CDR3 nucleotides read TGTGCCACCAGCTTGGGGGGTACGGGCAATCAGCCCCAGCATTTT. It encodes CATSLGGTGNQPQHF. The chain carries TRBV15 and TRBJ1-5, with a tentative D call TRBD1 (5 bases). This CDR3 region has 15 residues. Germline CDR1 reads LNHNV; CDR2 reads YYDKDF (reference sequence). Trimming stripped 5 bases from V and 2 bases from J, with 13 bases between.

This clonotype has only a few counts. The rearrangement uses TRBV12-5 and TRBJ1-1; D gene ambiguous. This CDR3 has 14 amino acids. In germline, CDR1 is LGHNT, CDR2 FRNRAP. Trimming stripped 7 bases from V and 1 base from J, with 13 bases between. The CDR3 reads CASAHSQENTEAFF. The CDR3 nucleotides are TGTGCTAGTGCCCATAGCCAGGAGAACACTGAAGCTTTCTTT.

This clonotype has a handful of counts. J is TRBJ2-5 and V is TRBV2; D ambiguous. The DNA end lines up better with TRBJ2-7; the J call may be wrong. The CDR3 runs to 14 residues. Germline lookup yields CDR1 SNHLY and CDR2 FYNNEI. CDR3 residues: CASSIQGPSYEQYF. The CDR3 coding sequence is TGTGCCAGCAGTATCCAAGGACCCTCCTACGAGCAGTACTTC.

This clonotype was seen only a few times. This chain links TRBV29-1 with TRBJ2-7, with D tentatively TRBD1 or TRBD2 (5 bases each). Germline lookup yields CDR1 SQVTM and CDR2 ANQGSEA. CDR3 length equals 16 residues. V was shortened by 5 bases and J by 4 bases, with 24 bases between the two germline ends. CDR3 region: CSVLGGSAGTSYEQYF. The CDR3 DNA follows: TGCAGCGTTTTAGGAGGATCGGCAGGGACCTCTTACGAGCAGTACTTC.

The V gene is TRBV20-1, the J gene TRBJ2-6; D remains unclear. The CDR3 sequence is 19 residues long. Looked up from germline, CDR1 is DFQATT and CDR2 is SNEGSKA (reference sequence). V was trimmed by 2 bases and J by 0 bases, leaving 20 bases between them. As DNA, the CDR3 is TGCAGTGCTAGAAAATTGTCAAGCCAGAGTCTCTCTGGGGCCAACGTCCTGACTTTC. It translates to CSARKLSSQSLSGANVLTF.

The chain combines TRBV12-5 with TRBJ2-1, with TRBD2 as a possible D gene (5 bases). The length of the CDR3 is 15 residues. CDR1 is LGHNT, CDR2 FRNRAP, per germline. Trimming left V 6 bases short and J 0 bases short, with 12 bases between. DNA for the CDR3: TGTGCTAGTGGATCTCGACGGGACTCCTACAATGAGCAGTTCTTC. It specifies CASGSRRDSYNEQFF.

The chain recombines TRBV7-9 with TRBJ1-1, with TRBD1 matching over 7 bases. CDR1 and CDR2 from the germline V gene are SEHNR and FQNEAQ (reference sequence). The ends lost 6 bases at V and 1 base at J; junction bases unmatched: 5. The CDR3 covers 14 residues. The chain's CDR3 is CASRNQGENTEAFF. The CDR3 nucleotides read TGTGCCAGCAGGAACCAGGGGGAGAACACTGAAGCTTTCTTT.

The rearrangement joins TRBV10-3 to TRBJ2-5, with TRBD1 matching 8 bases. Germline values: CDR1 ENHRY, CDR2 SYGVKD. V shed 11 bases, J shed 2 bases, and the junction held 10 bases outside the gene matches. The CDR3 loop spans 14 amino acids. This chain's CDR3 is CAPRRTGRQETQYF. CDR3 in DNA: TGTGCCCCGCGAAGGACAGGGAGACAAGAGACCCAGTACTTC.

This chain connects TRBV6-1 to TRBJ1-1, with unresolved D. The germline V and J ends were trimmed by 5 bases and 6 bases, with 16 bases remaining between them. The CDR3 sequence is 14 residues long. Germline V lookup: CDR1 MNHNS, CDR2 SASEGT. CDR3 sequence (DNA): TGTGCCAGCAGTAATGAAGCCAGAGTCTCTGAAGCTTTCTTT. Protein product: CASSNEARVSEAFF.

The sample holds a few counts of this clonotype. J is TRBJ2-5 and V is TRBV7-9; tentatively, D is TRBD1 (6 bases). The CDR3 runs 15 residues. Deletions cut 1 base from V and 11 bases from J, with 20 bases between. CDR1 and CDR2 from the germline V gene are SEHNR and FQNEAQ (reference sequence). As DNA, the CDR3 is TGTGCCAGCAGCTTAGTACAGGGCGGACTCTACGGGCAGTACTTC. This sequence encodes CASSLVQGGLYGQYF.

This clonotype was observed a few times. The chain combines TRBV6-2 or TRBV6-3 with TRBJ1-5, with D unresolved. The germline V gene encodes CDR1 MNHEY and CDR2 SVGEGT. The CDR3 is 12 residues long. Trimming shortened V by 7 bases and J by 5 bases, and 9 bases separated the two germline ends. The CDR3 DNA sequence: TGTGCCAGCACCGCAGGTGATCAGCCCCAGCATTTT. This encodes CASTAGDQPQHF.

The genes are TRBV20-1 and TRBJ2-3; 12 nucleotides agree with TRBD2. Germline assignment: CDR1 DFQATT and CDR2 SNEGSKA (reference sequence). There are 16 residues in the CDR3. J was trimmed by 3 bases and V by 2 bases; bases with no gene match: 6. The CDR3 DNA follows: TGCAGTGCTAGAACTAGCGGGAGGCGGGGGACAGATACGCAGTATTTT. As protein: CSARTSGRRGTDTQYF.

V is TRBV5-1 and J is TRBJ2-5; 9 bases match TRBD2. The CDR3 runs to 16 residues. Germline V gene data show CDR1 as SGHRS and CDR2 as YFSETQ. J was trimmed by 4 bases and V by 7 bases; bases with no gene match: 14. The CDR3 DNA is TGCGCCAGCCGGATCGAGGCGGGAGGGCCGGGAGAGACCCAGTACTTC. It codes for CASRIEAGGPGETQYF.

There are a few counts of this clonotype. The chain employs TRBV25-1 and TRBJ2-5; tentatively, D is TRBD2 (6 bases). The CDR3 is 14 residues long. With 2 bases removed from V and 5 bases from J, the gap between germline ends came to 12 bases. Germline values: CDR1 MGHDK, CDR2 SYGVNS. In DNA, the CDR3 is TGTGCCAGCAGTGAAAGGGGAGGAGGGGAGACCCAGTACTTC. Translated: CASSERGGGETQYF.

Note on this clonotype: At one of its ends the junction is not consistent with the germline gene, which may arise from a read error. The V gene is TRBV5-5, the J gene TRBJ2-6, with D possibly matching TRBD1 (5 bases). The germline V gene encodes CDR1 SGHKS and CDR2 YYEKEE (reference sequence). The CDR3 loop spans 16 amino acids. Here the CDR3 reads CASSFVRRSGANVLAF. The CDR3 region has the DNA TGTGCCAGCAGTTTCGTCCGGCGATCTGGGGCCAACGTCCTGGCTTTC.

The sample holds a few counts of this clonotype. V gene TRBV5-6 combines with J gene TRBJ2-4; D gene uncertain. Trimming removed 1 base from V and 5 bases from J, with 7 bases in between. Germline V gene data show CDR1 as SGHDT and CDR2 as YYEEEE. The CDR3 spans 13 residues. CDR3 in amino acids: CASSLIGQNIQYF. CDR3 in DNA: TGTGCCAGCAGCTTGATAGGTCAAAACATTCAGTACTTC.

The sample holds a few counts of this clonotype. The chain employs TRBV6-5 and TRBJ2-5; D unclear. The CDR3 extends over 13 amino acids. In germline, CDR1 is MNHEY, CDR2 SVGAGI. V was shortened by 2 bases and J by 4 bases, with 8 bases between the two germline ends. CDR3 bases: TGTGCCAGCAGTTACGGTTGGACAGAGACCCAGTACTTC. Translation gives CASSYGWTETQYF.

The rearrangement uses TRBV6-2 or TRBV6-3 and TRBJ2-1; TRBD1 aligns across 7 bases. Germline V gene data show CDR1 as MNHEY and CDR2 as SVGEGT. The CDR3 is made up of 15 amino acids. V gave up 8 bases and J gave up 1 base; unmatched junction bases: 8. CDR3 amino acids: CASCRDRDSYNEQFF. CDR3 bases: TGTGCCAGCTGTAGAGACAGGGATTCCTACAATGAGCAGTTCTTC.

This clonotype was observed a handful of times. V is TRBV7-2 and J is TRBJ1-3; no reliable D call. CDR3 length: 12 residues. Germline V CDR1 and CDR2: SGHTA, FQGNSA. V lost 5 bases to trimming and J lost 4 bases, with 6 bases between them. The CDR3 protein is CASSNAGNTIYF. In DNA, the CDR3 is TGTGCCAGCAGCAATGCGGGAAACACCATATATTTT.

The rearrangement joins TRBV14 to TRBJ1-2; D possibly corresponds to TRBD1 (5 bases). Germline CDR1 reads SGHDN; CDR2 reads FVKESK. The germline V and J ends were trimmed by 1 base and 0 bases, with 12 bases remaining between them. This CDR3 has 16 amino acids. For the CDR3, the DNA is TGTGCCAGCAGCCAAGGCGGGGCACTCACTAACTATGGCTACACCTTC. It codes for CASSQGGALTNYGYTF.

The chain combines TRBV12-3 or TRBV12-4 with TRBJ2-6; D unclear. V gave up 4 bases and J gave up 0 bases, with 13 bases separating them. This CDR3 comprises 17 residues. CDR3 sequence reads: CASSYRPTPSGANVLTF. Here the CDR3 DNA reads TGTGCCAGCAGTTATCGGCCTACCCCCTCTGGGGCCAACGTCCTGACTTTC.

This clonotype has a handful of counts. The chain carries TRBV7-9 and TRBJ2-5; TRBD2 agrees at 7 bases. The closer fit of TRBJ2-1 to the DNA end suggests the J call may be wrong. The CDR3 is 15 amino acids. Germline-derived CDR1 and CDR2 are SEHNR and FQNEAQ (reference sequence). DNA for the CDR3: TGTGCCAGCAGCCCCGTTCGGGGGGTCGTGGATGAGCAGTTCTTC. Residues: CASSPVRGVVDEQFF.

The chain couples TRBV14 to TRBJ2-7; D uncertain. The germline V and J ends were trimmed by 5 bases and 3 bases, with 11 bases remaining between them. There are 13 residues in the CDR3. CDR1 is SGHDN and CDR2 is FVKESK in the germline V gene. The CDR3 DNA is TGTGCCAGCAGCGTTTTTGGGTTCTACGAGCAGTACTTC. Residues: CASSVFGFYEQYF.

Comments on this clonotype: At one of its ends the junction is not consistent with the germline gene, which may arise from a read error. The gene calls are TRBV12-3 or TRBV12-4 and TRBJ2-5; D gene ambiguous. The end of the DNA is better explained by TRBJ2-1, so the J call may be wrong. This CDR3 is 12 amino acids long. CDR3 bases: TGTGCCAGCAGTTCAACCTACGATGAGCAGTTCTTC. This translates into CASSSTYDEQFF.

The rearrangement uses TRBV29-1 and TRBJ2-5; 10 bases are shared with TRBD2. Germline trimming cut 4 bases from V and 4 bases from J; bases unmatched to any gene: 6. Germline-derived CDR1 and CDR2 are SQVTM and ANQGSEA. The CDR3 spans 14 residues. The DNA of the CDR3 is TGCAGCGTTGTACAGCGGGGGGGCCGAGAGACCCAGTACTTC. Translation: CSVVQRGGRETQYF.

Here the CDR3 DNA reads TGTGCCAGCAGCTTAGGGGCGGGACAGGGAGGCGCTTATGGCTACACCTTC. It codes for CASSLGAGQGGAYGYTF. J is TRBJ1-2 and V is TRBV7-2, with TRBD1 matching 9 bases. Germline trimming cut 1 base from V and 5 bases from J; bases unmatched to any gene: 11. This CDR3 contains 17 residues. Germline V gene sequence: CDR1 SGHTA, CDR2 FQGNSA.